This record concerns one T cell receptor beta chain sequence. There is no known antigen for this receptor. Qualities for individual bases were not recorded, and no much larger clone is one base off. This entry is derived from a study of T-cell reconstitution after alpha-beta-depleted transplantation in children (dated by TCRdb to 2016 to 2017). At the level of the whole study: Using TCR repertoire profiling, the study followed T-cell immune reconstitution in a quantitative way in children after TCRalphabeta/CD19-depleted allogeneic hematopoietic cell transplantation.

The library was produced with PCR. The run used an Illumina HiSeq 2500. TCR libraries were prepared with molecular barcoding, using unique molecular identifiers to normalize TCRbeta repertoire quantification. TCRdb itself trimmed the public reads at Q25 with fastp, ran MiXCR and retained productive beta chains. Each record represents a unique CDR3 protein, reported with the most common genes and DNA among its rows. Recorded for this sample are about 510,000 distinct CDR3 sequences; roughly an eighth of them occurred a single time. Around 15% of the sample rests with the top ten. A distance of 15 bases separates the germline ends of V and J, which lose 4 bases and 4 bases respectively. The CDR3, from cysteine to phenylalanine, totals 16 residues. The kept DNA is CDR3 alone, 48 bases in frame from the first base. CDR1 and CDR2 are read off the germline V gene (reference sequence) as SGHKS and YYEKEE.

Reading the label with the study, this specimen's treatment or condition is: allogeneic hematopoietic cell transplantation with graft depleted of TCRalphabeta T cells and CD19 B cells. The transplant recipients were children given TCRalphabeta/CD19-depleted allogeneic hematopoietic cell grafts. Summary of the overall study and its limitations: The high TCRbeta diversity at day 60 in some patients was ascribed to recipient T cells and intrathymic progenitors that had survived conditioning. The frequencies of hyperexpanded clones fell over the following months, and after one year, T-cell counts and TCRbeta diversity were mostly attributed to newly produced T cells. Apparently early alphabetaT-cell count recovery about two months after transplant reportedly relied on only several hundred rapidly expanded clones derived from non-depleted graft cells.

The rearranged chain carries TRBV5-5 and TRBJ1-6; tentative D gene TRBD1, with 5 bases matching. The sequence was collected from a female patient aged 2 to 10 who had a stem cell transplant for aplastic anemia, so the T cells may come from the graft donor. The specimen comprised PBMCs, mostly from graft donor cells, sampled 180 days after TCRalphabeta/CD19-depleted stem cell transplant. The sequenced DNA is TGTGCCAGCAGCGAGGGACGGAGCTTTTATAATTCACCCCTCCACTTT. The encoded protein is CASSEGRSFYNSPLHF.